Reported below is one TCR beta chain. Method: immunoSEQ multiplex PCR; TCRdb's copy keeps in-frame clones and lacks some. The sample gives about 81,000 clones, about 97% of which show up once; under 0.2% is in the top ten. Germline CDR1 SGHRS, CDR2 YFSETQ. The CDR3 loop spans 15 amino acids. Trimming took 4 bases from V and 5 from J; bases not matched to a gene: 10. This entry comes from a study of technical replicates of blood from several donors. The sequenced sample consisted of T cells isolated from PBMCs. The J gene is TRBJ1-2, the V gene TRBV5-1, with 8 bases lining up with TRBD1. The receptor's source is a human donor in good health. The CDR3 nucleotides read TGCGCCAGCAGCAAGGACAGGGCGGTACTTTATGGCTACACCTTC. Translation: CASSKDRAVLYGYTF.